This T cell receptor (beta chain) was recovered during a study of STAT5B mutations in CD4+ large granular lymphocyte leukemia. The study's findings and limits: Main leukemic clonotypes were patient-specific, but under 30% appeared at low frequency elsewhere. TRBV06-family usage was enriched in top patient clones (8/27) versus controls (2/35). Patient CD4-sorted repertoires stayed more clonal than healthy ones after leukemic-clone removal.

Germline lookup yields CDR1 SGHRS and CDR2 YFSETQ. Trimming took 1 base from V and 5 from J, leaving 9 bases between them. This CDR3 is built from 13 residues. Authors' processing steps: The detection floor for productive clonotype frequency was 2.59 x 10-5. Profiling relied on immunoSEQ multiplex PCR, and the TCRdb table lists in-frame clones only, not all of them. D and trimming come from the DNA, and the V and J calls and clone size come from that table. Among more than 30,000 clones, about 88% were seen once, and the ten largest hold 0.4% to 0.5%. This clone occurred once. The antigen is unknown. Sequenced: CD4+ T cells from blood buffy coats. This chain uses TRBV5-1 with TRBJ1-1; a weak D match, TRBD1 (6 bases). The TCR sequence derives from a human donor in good health. The DNA for the CDR3 is TGCGCCAGCAGCTTGAGGGGGGGGACTGAAGCTTTCTTT. Protein sequence: CASSLRGGTEAFF.